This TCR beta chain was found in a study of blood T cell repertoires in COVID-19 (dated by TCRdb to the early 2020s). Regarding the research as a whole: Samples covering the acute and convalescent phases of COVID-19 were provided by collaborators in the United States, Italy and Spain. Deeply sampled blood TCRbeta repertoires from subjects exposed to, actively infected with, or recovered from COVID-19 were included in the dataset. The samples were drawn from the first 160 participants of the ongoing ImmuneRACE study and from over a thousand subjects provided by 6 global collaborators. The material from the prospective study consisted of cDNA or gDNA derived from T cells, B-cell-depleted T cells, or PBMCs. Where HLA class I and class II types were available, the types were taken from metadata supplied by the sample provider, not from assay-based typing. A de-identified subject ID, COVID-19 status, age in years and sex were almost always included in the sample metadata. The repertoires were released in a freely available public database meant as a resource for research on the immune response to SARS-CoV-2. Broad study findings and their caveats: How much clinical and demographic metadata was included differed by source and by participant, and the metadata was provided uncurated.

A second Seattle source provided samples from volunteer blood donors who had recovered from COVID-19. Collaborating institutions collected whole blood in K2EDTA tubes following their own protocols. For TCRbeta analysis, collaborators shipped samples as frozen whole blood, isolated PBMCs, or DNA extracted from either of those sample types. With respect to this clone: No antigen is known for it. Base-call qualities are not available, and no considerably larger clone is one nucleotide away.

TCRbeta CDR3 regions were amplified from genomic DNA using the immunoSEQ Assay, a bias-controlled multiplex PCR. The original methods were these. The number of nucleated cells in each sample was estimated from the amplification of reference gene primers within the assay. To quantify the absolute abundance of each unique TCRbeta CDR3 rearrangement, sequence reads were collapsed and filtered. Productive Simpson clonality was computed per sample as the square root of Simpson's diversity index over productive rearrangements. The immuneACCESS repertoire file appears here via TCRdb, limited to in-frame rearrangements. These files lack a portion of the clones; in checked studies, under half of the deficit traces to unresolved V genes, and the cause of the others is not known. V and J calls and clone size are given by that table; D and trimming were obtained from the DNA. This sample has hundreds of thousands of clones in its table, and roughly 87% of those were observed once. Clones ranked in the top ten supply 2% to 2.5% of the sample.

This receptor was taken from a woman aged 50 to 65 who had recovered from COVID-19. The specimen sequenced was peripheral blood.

The CDR3 protein: CASSFLGPGREAFF. The DNA reads TGTGCCAGCAGCTTTCTAGGCCCGGGGAGAGAAGCTTTCTTT. The V and J genes are TRBV7-2 and TRBJ1-1, with no D gene named confidently. The germline V gene gives CDR1 as SGHTA and CDR2 as FQGNSA. The V end loses 3 bases and the J end loses 8 bases, and a stretch of 16 bases separates them. Including cysteine and phenylalanine, the CDR3 has 14 amino acids. The entry retains the CDR3 DNA only, 42 bases that are in frame from base 1. Extended through the reference TRBV7-2 and TRBJ1-1 proteins, this CDR3 yields the full variable domain: GAGVSQSPSNKVTEKGKDVELRCDPISGHTALYWYRQSLGQGLEFLIYFQGNSAPDKSGLPSDRFSAERTGGSVSTLTIQRTQQEDSAVYLCASSFLGPGREAFFGQGTRLTVV.